Each of the 25 T cell receptor beta chains below was sequenced from the same sample in a study of T-cell reconstitution after alpha-beta-depleted transplantation in children (dated by TCRdb to about 2016). Receptor libraries were prepared by PCR. Instrument used: Illumina HiSeq 2500. TCR library preparation used molecular barcoding, with unique molecular identifiers applied to normalize quantification of the TCRbeta repertoire. TCRdb redid the processing of the public reads, applying fastp at Q25 and MiXCR, and retained in-frame beta chains. Rows with one shared CDR3 protein collapse into an entry with the most common genes and DNA. The sample records 600,000 to 700,000 distinct CDR3 sequences, 16% of which are singletons. 0.8% to 1.1% of the sample goes to the ten largest clones. Sample: PBMCs from the stem cell graft donor, taken from the stem cell graft. Receptor source: a human donor who donated a stem cell graft to a child with acute myeloid leukemia.

This chain connects TRBV5-3 to TRBJ2-2; D is perhaps TRBD2 (6 bases). TRBV5-3 is annotated as an ORF whose role is uncertain. The V end was cut by 2 bases, the J end by 0 bases, with 14 bases between. The CDR3 is made up of 17 amino acids. The CDR3 is CARSLSREPSNTGELFF. The CDR3 nucleotides read TGTGCCAGAAGCTTAAGCCGGGAGCCTTCGAACACCGGGGAGCTGTTTTTT.

This clonotype was counted at least ten times. The CDR3 sequence: CASSPPGGAAYNEQFF. The CDR3 coding sequence is TGTGCCAGCAGTCCGCCAGGGGGGGCGGCGTACAATGAGCAGTTCTTC. V is TRBV27 and J is TRBJ2-1; the D gene could be TRBD1 or TRBD2 (7 bases each). Germline V gene data show CDR1 as MNHEY and CDR2 as SMNVEV (reference sequence). Trimming took off 5 bases at V and 4 bases at J, with 18 bases between the two ends. The CDR3 has 16 amino acids.

This clonotype was seen a handful of times. The chain employs TRBV24-1 and TRBJ2-7; possible D gene TRBD1, 6 bases. V lost 7 bases and J lost 5, with 17 bases in between. Germline V CDR1 and CDR2: KGHDR, SFDVKD. The CDR3 length is 14 residues. This CDR3 reads CATSPPGQANEQYF. The CDR3 bases are TGTGCCACCAGCCCACCGGGACAAGCAAACGAGCAGTACTTC.

In DNA, the CDR3 is TGCGCCAGCAGCTTCGCGGGGAGCTCCTACAATGAGCAGTTCTTC. This gives the protein CASSFAGSSYNEQFF. V gene TRBV5-1 combines with J gene TRBJ2-1; a weak D match, TRBD2 (6 bases). This CDR3 comprises 15 residues. Germline V gene sequence: CDR1 SGHRS, CDR2 YFSETQ. V was pared by 2 bases and J by 0 bases, with 9 bases between.

The table lists this clonotype with a few counts. The V and J genes are TRBV5-1 and TRBJ1-2, with TRBD1 matching 7 bases. The germline V gene has CDR1 SGHRS and CDR2 YFSETQ. The length of the CDR3 is 14 residues. After removal of 6 bases from V and 0 bases from J, the junction contained 5 bases not matched to a gene. The CDR3 coding sequence is TGCGCCAGCACCTCGGGACAGACTAACTATGGCTACACCTTC. Its protein product is CASTSGQTNYGYTF.

The CDR3 DNA reads TGTGCCAGCAGCAGCAGCGCTATAGGGGGGCGAGGACAGCCCCAGCATTTT. This encodes CASSSSAIGGRGQPQHF. V usage is TRBV3-1 and J usage is TRBJ1-5; the D gene is possibly TRBD1 (6 bases). V lost 5 bases, J lost 7 bases, and 24 bases lay in between. The CDR3 length is 17 residues. The germline CDR1 and CDR2 sequences are LGHDT and YNNKEL (reference sequence).

About this clonotype: A read error may explain this, as a much larger clone is one base away. The chain joins TRBV4-3 to TRBJ2-3; tentatively, D is TRBD1 (6 bases). Germline V gene sequence: CDR1 LGHNA, CDR2 YSLEER. Trimming cost V 7 bases and J 3 bases, with 17 bases left between them. The CDR3 runs 15 residues. CDR3 in DNA: TGCGCCAGCATCCAGCAGGGGTTAGCGACAGATACGCAGTATTTT. It codes for CASIQQGLATDTQYF.

This clonotype has just a few counts. The J gene is TRBJ1-5, the V gene TRBV4-1; 8 bases are shared with TRBD1. Germline V gene data show CDR1 as MGHRA and CDR2 as YSYEKL. There are 15 residues in the CDR3. V gave up 3 bases and J gave up 4 bases; unmatched junction bases: 5. CDR3 in DNA: TGCGCCAGCAGCCACGGACAGGGTGGGAATCAGCCCCAGCATTTT. This translates into CASSHGQGGNQPQHF.

This chain joins TRBV14 and TRBJ2-1; 16 bases map to TRBD2. CDR3 length equals 18 residues. Germline values: CDR1 SGHDN, CDR2 FVKESK. V lost 4 bases to trimming and J lost 3 bases; unmatched junction nucleotides: 6. The CDR3: CASSPGLAGGSFYNEQFF. CDR3 bases: TGTGCCAGCAGCCCGGGACTAGCGGGGGGGAGCTTCTACAATGAGCAGTTCTTC.

This clonotype appeared a few times. This rearrangement joins TRBV6-2 or TRBV6-3 to TRBJ1-1; 7 bases are shared with TRBD1. Germline CDR1 reads MNHEY; CDR2 reads SVGEGT. After removal of 6 bases from V and 5 bases from J, the junction contained 9 bases not matched to a gene. The CDR3 is 14 amino acids. The CDR3 nucleotides are TGTGCCAGCAGAGCCCCGGGACAGTGGACTGAAGCTTTCTTT. Translating gives CASRAPGQWTEAFF.

This clonotype was seen a few times. This chain links TRBV20-1 with TRBJ2-1; 7 nucleotides line up with TRBD2. J gave up 6 bases and V 6 bases, and 14 bases lay outside the gene matches. CDR3 length: 15 residues. CDR1 DFQATT and CDR2 SNEGSKA come from the germline V gene (reference sequence). The CDR3 region is CSAPIHPGRGNEQFF. In nucleotides, the CDR3 is TGCAGTGCCCCTATACACCCAGGGAGGGGCAATGAGCAGTTCTTC.

This clonotype was observed many times. The rearrangement uses TRBV29-1 and TRBJ2-1; D unresolved. The CDR3 spans 14 residues. Trimming took off 4 bases at V and 0 bases at J, with 10 bases between the two ends. Germline V gives CDR1 SQVTM, CDR2 ANQGSEA. Here the CDR3 DNA reads TGCAGCGTTGTCAAAGGGCCCTCCTACAATGAGCAGTTCTTC. Encoded protein: CSVVKGPSYNEQFF.

This rearrangement joins TRBV7-9 to TRBJ1-2; D gene unclear. This CDR3 spans 13 amino acids. Trimming removed 5 bases at V and 4 bases at J, with 11 bases between. CDR1 is SEHNR and CDR2 is FQNEAQ in the germline V gene (reference sequence). The CDR3 protein is CASSPDAGYGYTF. DNA for the CDR3: TGTGCCAGCAGCCCCGACGCGGGCTATGGCTACACCTTC.

This clonotype was found many times. The gene calls are TRBV28 and TRBJ2-5; no firm D call. Germline CDR1 is MDHEN and CDR2 is SYDVKM. The CDR3 sequence is 12 residues long. The ends were cut back, 8 bases at V and 4 bases at J, with 11 bases in the middle. The DNA for the CDR3 is TGTGCCAGCTATGCCCATGGAGAGACCCAGTACTTC. Its translation: CASYAHGETQYF. Using reference TRBV28 and TRBJ2-5 for the parts outside the CDR3, the full variable domain is DVKVTQSSRYLVKRTGEKVFLECVQDMDHENMFWYRQDPGLGLRLIYFSYDVKMKEKGDIPEGYSVSREKKERFSLILESASTNQTSMYLCASYAHGETQYFGPGTRLLVL.

This clonotype came up many times. The rearrangement uses TRBV7-6 and TRBJ2-3, with TRBD1 matching 8 bases. Germline trimming cut 5 bases from V and 1 base from J; bases unmatched to any gene: 14. Germline CDR1 is SGHVS and CDR2 is FNYEAQ. This CDR3 contains 18 residues. The CDR3 nucleotides read TGTGCCAGCAGCACCCGGACAGGGATGACCTTGGGCACAGATACGCAGTATTTT. Protein product: CASSTRTGMTLGTDTQYF. Drawing the rest from reference TRBV7-6 and TRBJ2-3, the complete variable domain is GAGVSQSPRYKVTKRGQDVALRCDPISGHVSLYWYRQALGQGPEFLTYFNYEAQQDKSGLPNDRFSAERPEGSISTLTIQRTEQRDSAMYRCASSTRTGMTLGTDTQYFGPGTRLTVL.

This clonotype was recorded a few times. The rearrangement joins TRBV30 to TRBJ1-1; 8 bases are a match to TRBD1. CDR1 is GTSNPN and CDR2 is SVGIG in the germline V gene (reference sequence). The CDR3 spans 14 residues. Germline trimming cut 0 bases from V and 9 bases from J; bases unmatched to any gene: 9. CDR3 region: CAWSVRGPIFKAFF. The CDR3 DNA sequence: TGTGCCTGGAGTGTCAGGGGGCCGATATTCAAAGCTTTCTTT.

J is TRBJ1-6 and V is TRBV7-3; D gene unclear. The CDR3 loop spans 18 amino acids. Germline V gives CDR1 SGHTA, CDR2 FQGTGA. With 4 bases removed from V and 9 bases from J, the gap between germline ends came to 25 bases. This chain's CDR3 is CASSSTSSGRNEGSPLHF. CDR3 nucleotides: TGTGCCAGCAGCTCAACATCTTCCGGACGGAACGAAGGTTCACCCCTCCACTTT.

The rearrangement links TRBV4-1 to TRBJ1-5; 10 nucleotides match TRBD1. V was pared by 3 bases and J by 7 bases, with 3 bases of the junction left unmatched. CDR1 is MGHRA, CDR2 YSYEKL, per germline. The CDR3 sequence is 14 residues long. CDR3: CASSHDRGQQPQHF. CDR3 sequence (DNA): TGCGCCAGCAGCCACGACAGGGGGCAACAGCCCCAGCATTTT.

This clonotype was found many times. This chain connects TRBV29-1 to TRBJ2-7; tentative D call: TRBD1 (5 bases). This CDR3 has 13 amino acids. V gave up 6 bases and J gave up 5 bases, with 17 bases separating them. Germline V lookup: CDR1 SQVTM, CDR2 ANQGSEA. The CDR3 loop reads CSVLTSQGNEQYF. The CDR3 coding sequence is TGCAGCGTCCTCACTTCTCAGGGTAACGAGCAGTACTTC.

The chain couples TRBV29-1 to TRBJ1-6; 7 bases map to TRBD1. Germline V gene data show CDR1 as SQVTM and CDR2 as ANQGSEA. The CDR3 has 15 residues. V lost 8 bases and J lost 2; bases outside the gene matches: 9. The CDR3: CSSLRTGAYNSPLHF. The CDR3 DNA reads as TGCAGCTCCTTACGAACAGGGGCCTATAATTCACCCCTCCACTTT.

Remarks on this clonotype: This clone may be a read error of a much larger clone one base away. The J gene is TRBJ1-5, the V gene TRBV20-1; D call uncertain. V gave up 3 bases and J gave up 5 bases, with 17 bases separating them. CDR3 length: 15 residues. Looked up from germline, CDR1 is DFQATT and CDR2 is SNEGSKA (reference sequence). CDR3 in amino acids: CSASGVKDRDQPQHF. The CDR3 DNA reads TGCAGTGCTAGTGGAGTGAAGGACCGAGATCAGCCCCAGCATTTT.

The gene calls are TRBV28 and TRBJ2-1; TRBD2 aligns across 8 bases. The CDR3 has 15 residues. Trimming at V came to 4 bases and at J to 6 bases, leaving 8 bases not matched to a gene. Germline V CDR1 and CDR2: MDHEN, SYDVKM. This chain's CDR3 is CASSSGGKGVNEQFF. The CDR3 coding sequence is TGTGCCAGCAGTTCGGGGGGGAAGGGAGTCAATGAGCAGTTCTTC.

This clonotype was detected a few times. V gene TRBV5-1 combines with J gene TRBJ2-3, with D perhaps TRBD2 (6 bases). Per germline, CDR1 SGHRS and CDR2 YFSETQ. V was trimmed by 4 bases and J by 5 bases, leaving 17 bases between them. The CDR3 consists of 15 residues. This CDR3 is CASSPSPTSIDTQYF. CDR3 DNA: TGCGCCAGCAGCCCCAGCCCGACTAGTATAGATACGCAGTATTTT.

This clonotype was seen repeatedly, ten times or more. V usage is TRBV20-1 and J usage is TRBJ1-1; D not resolved. CDR1 is DFQATT and CDR2 is SNEGSKA in the germline V gene (reference sequence). V was cut by 7 bases and J by 3 bases, with 24 bases left in between. CDR3 length equals 16 residues. CDR3 amino acids: CSVPSGGGGVDTEAFF. Here the CDR3 DNA reads TGCAGTGTTCCCAGTGGAGGTGGAGGCGTGGACACTGAAGCTTTCTTT.

This clonotype was picked up a small number of times. The rearrangement uses TRBV5-1 and TRBJ2-5; D unclear. The V gene lost 6 bases and the J gene lost 2 bases, with 11 bases spanning the gap. Germline loops: CDR1 SGHRS, CDR2 YFSETQ. The length of the CDR3 is 13 residues. The CDR3 DNA reads TGCGCCAGCACTGGCTCCAGGCAAGAGACCCAGTACTTC. Protein product: CASTGSRQETQYF.